The 7 T cell receptor beta chains given below trace back to one sample, sequenced in a study of blood T cell repertoires in COVID-19. The repertoire was sequenced with immunoSEQ multiplex PCR; TCRdb's copy has only in-frame clones and lacks some. The sample holds about 62,000 clones, more than 60% seen once. The specimen was peripheral blood. All receptors derive from a woman of 80 years or more with active or convalescent COVID-19.

The rearrangement uses TRBV19 and TRBJ1-1; a weak D match, TRBD1 (6 bases). The CDR3 extends over 14 amino acids. Germline V gives CDR1 LNHDA, CDR2 SQIVND (reference sequence). The V end was cut by 7 bases, the J end by 6 bases, with 18 bases between. CDR3: CASTPTGYLAEAFF. As DNA, the CDR3 is TGTGCCAGTACACCTACAGGGTATCTCGCTGAAGCTTTCTTT.

This clone was detected only once. This sequence joins TRBV10-3 and TRBJ1-1; possibly TRBD1 for D (5 bases). CDR3 length: 15 residues. Trimming removed 0 bases from V and 0 bases from J, with 8 bases in between. Germline V lookup: CDR1 ENHRY, CDR2 SYGVKD. The CDR3 sequence: CAISESGGLNTEAFF. In DNA form, the CDR3 reads TGTGCCATCAGTGAGTCGGGGGGACTGAACACTGAAGCTTTCTTT.

The chain links TRBV6-1 to TRBJ2-5, with TRBD2 identical over 13 bases. J lost 5 bases, V lost 3 bases, and 6 bases had no gene match. The V gene's germline CDR1 is MNHNS and CDR2 SASEGT. This CDR3 spans 16 amino acids. The DNA of the CDR3 is TGTGCCAGCAGTGATTTCGGACTAGCGGGGGTCGAGACCCAGTACTTC. Translated: CASSDFGLAGVETQYF.

J is TRBJ1-2 and V is TRBV11-2, with D maybe TRBD1 (6 bases). Germline loops: CDR1 SGHAT, CDR2 FQNNGV. Trimming cost V 1 base and J 5 bases, with 17 bases left between them. The length of the CDR3 is 16 residues. CDR3: CASSLGGGQPVYGYTF. In nucleotides, the CDR3 is TGTGCCAGCAGCTTAGGAGGGGGACAACCGGTTTATGGCTACACCTTC.

This chain connects TRBV5-6 to TRBJ1-3; TRBD1 is a possible D gene (5 bases). The CDR3 sequence is 15 residues long. Germline V CDR1 and CDR2: SGHDT, YYEEEE. Trimming pared 2 bases from V and 1 base from J, leaving 10 bases between. The CDR3: CASSLSGRSGNTIYF. The CDR3 DNA is TGTGCCAGCAGCTTATCAGGGAGGTCTGGAAACACCATATATTTT.

This clone was picked up a small number of times. V gene TRBV7-9 combines with J gene TRBJ1-4, with TRBD1 identical over 8 bases. The CDR3 is 15 amino acids. Trimming took 3 bases from V and 5 from J; bases not matched to a gene: 5. CDR1 is SEHNR and CDR2 is FQNEAQ in the germline V gene (reference sequence). CDR3 sequence: CASSFGQGKNEKLFF. CDR3 sequence (DNA): TGTGCCAGCAGCTTCGGACAGGGCAAAAATGAAAAACTGTTTTTT.

The V call is TRBV2, the J call TRBJ2-7, with TRBD1 identical over 9 bases. With V trimmed by 6 bases and J by 3 bases, 0 bases remained unmatched. Looked up from germline, CDR1 is SNHLY and CDR2 is FYNNEI. The CDR3 contains 12 residues. CDR3 coding DNA: TGTGCCAGCAGGGACAGGGGCTACGAGCAGTACTTC. Protein product: CASRDRGYEQYF.